Sequencing of this T cell receptor (beta chain) was carried out in a study of neurological immune-mediated disorders. This clonotype has ten or more counts. TCRdb itself ran the 5' RACE reads through MiXCR, one entry per CDR3 protein. In the table there are 14,000 or so distinct CDR3 sequences, approximately 7% of which are singletons. CDR3 size: 14 residues. After removal of 4 bases from V and 7 bases from J, the junction contained 8 bases not matched to a gene. The germline CDR1 and CDR2 sequences are LNHNV and YYDKDF (reference sequence). The chain carries TRBV15 and TRBJ1-2; 8 nucleotides align to TRBD1. This TCR came from a woman aged 40 to 50 in good health. The material sequenced was CD8+ T cells from blood. CDR3 in amino acids: CATSTRTGSSGYTF. The DNA of the CDR3 is TGTGCCACCAGCACCCGGACAGGGAGTAGTGGCTACACCTTC. Filled out from reference TRBV15 and TRBJ1-2, the complete variable domain reads DAMVIQNPRYQVTQFGKPVTLSCSQTLNHNVMYWYQQKSSQAPKLLFHYYDKDFNNEADTPDNFQSRRPNTSFCFLDIRSPGLGDTAMYLCATSTRTGSSGYTFGSGTRLTVV.